This TCR beta chain appears in the sequencing data of a study of blood T cells in healthy people across ages. A second PCR, run for about 7 to 11 cycles, used a sample-barcoded 5' primer plus a J-beta primer mix. MiXCR was run by TCRdb on the 5' RACE reads, yielding one entry per CDR3 protein. The sample lists approximately 880,000 distinct CDR3 sequences; about 48% were seen once. Germline loops: CDR1 MDHEN, CDR2 SYDVKM. CDR3 length equals 15 residues. J gave up 2 bases and V 2 bases, and 6 bases lay outside the gene matches. This clonotype was detected a few times. J is TRBJ2-7 and V is TRBV28, with TRBD1 identical over 7 bases. This TCR was recovered from a man aged 25 to 40 in good health. The sample comprised blood. The CDR3 nucleotides are TGTGCCAGCAGTTTAAACCGACAGGGAACCTACGAGCAGTACTTC. Translation: CASSLNRQGTYEQYF.